A selection of T cell receptor beta chains follows, all from one sample in a study of CD8 T cells in ankylosing spondylitis. TCRdb ran MiXCR on the 5' RACE reads and lists one entry per CDR3 protein. The repertoire holds approximately 520,000 distinct CDR3 sequences, with 5.3% as singletons. The sequenced material came from blood, either unsorted or a sorted T cell fraction (not recorded which). The receptors were gathered from a male donor with ankylosing spondylitis. The CDR3 runs from the conserved cysteine through the conserved F or W. The D gene is left open where the match is weak. Size tells how often a clone was seen (once, few, many) or the class of an expanded clone, and some rows leave it out.

d_gene | j_gene | len | abundance | v_gene | CDR3aa
TRBD2 | TRBJ2-7 | 19 | few | TRBV4-1 | CASSRAGTSGGGGPYEQYF
. | TRBJ2-7 | 15 | many | TRBV20-1 | CSARDPAGYSYEQYF
. | TRBJ2-7 | 12 | many | TRBV28 | CASRGGWDEQYF
. | TRBJ2-6 | 16 | many | TRBV5-1 | CASSSFKRSGANVLTF
. | TRBJ2-2 | 14 | many | TRBV12-3/TRBV12-4 | CASSLGGSTGELFF
TRBD2 | TRBJ2-1 | 16 | many | TRBV3-1 | CASSQFPAGVGHEQFF
TRBD1 | TRBJ1-5 | 14 | many | TRBV28 | CASSLRDRGKPQHF
. | TRBJ2-7 | 13 | many | TRBV10-3 | CAVATGQSYEQYF
. | TRBJ1-2 | 15 | few | TRBV3-1 | CASSRKGFRPNGYTF
. | TRBJ2-3 | 15 | many | TRBV7-2 | CASSMGLHRADTQYF
. | TRBJ2-2 | 14 | few | TRBV20-1 | CSATTGEYTGELFF
TRBD1 | TRBJ1-1 | 15 | many | TRBV4-2 | CASSLRTGDDTEAFF
. | TRBJ2-3 | 15 | many | TRBV7-9 | CASSLRQISTDTQYF
. | TRBJ2-5 | 15 | many | TRBV5-1 | CASSSAGAFQETQYF
. | TRBJ2-1 | 14 | . | TRBV3-1 | CASSQDWKDNEQFF
TRBD1 | TRBJ2-5 | 16 | many | TRBV12-3/TRBV12-4 | CASSLSGTGPQETQYF
TRBD1 | TRBJ1-5 | 13 | many | TRBV5-1 | CASRQGSNQPQHF
. | TRBJ1-4 | 18 | few | TRBV6-1 | CASSVRGWQTATNEKLFF
TRBD2 | TRBJ2-7 | 16 | many | TRBV7-9 | CASSPPFRTSAYEQYF
TRBD1 | TRBJ1-5 | 18 | . | TRBV2 | CASSEGTGVGFGNQPQHF
. | TRBJ2-7 | 13 | . | TRBV4-3 | CASSQGYSYEQYF
TRBD1 | TRBJ2-3 | 14 | many | TRBV20-1 | CSNLRDRGTDTQYF
. | TRBJ2-7 | 13 | many | TRBV7-9 | CASSGGNLYEQYF
. | TRBJ2-5 | 13 | . | TRBV29-1 | CSVEDPREWAQYF
TRBD1 | TRBJ2-2 | 14 | many | TRBV5-1 | CASSPGQGTGELFF
TRBD1 | TRBJ1-2 | 16 | many | TRBV7-8 | CASSLGGTGGFYGYTF
. | TRBJ2-7 | 15 | . | TRBV2 | CSSTEWGADSYEQYF
TRBD2 | TRBJ2-3 | 17 | many | TRBV24-1 | CATSDPGTSGRRDTQYF
. | TRBJ1-2 | 13 | many | TRBV2 | CASSAGTFYGYTF
. | TRBJ2-7 | 16 | many | TRBV6-2/TRBV6-3 | CASSHSGRGRSYEQYF
. | TRBJ1-1 | 11 | many | TRBV29-1 | CSVEIGIGAFF
. | TRBJ1-5 | 16 | many | TRBV24-1 | CATSVLGHNSNQPQHF
. | TRBJ1-1 | 14 | many | TRBV7-2 | CASSLGLRGTEAFF
TRBD2 | TRBJ2-1 | 15 | many | TRBV29-1 | CSVDSPSGGNNEQFF
. | TRBJ2-4 | 15 | many | TRBV27 | CASSAKTWSKNIQYF
TRBD2 | TRBJ2-1 | 14 | . | TRBV7-2 | CASSSRTSVGEQFF
. | TRBJ1-2 | 13 | . | TRBV5-1 | CASSLVKGDGYTF
. | TRBJ1-1 | 13 | many | TRBV7-3 | CASSPISLGEAFF
. | TRBJ2-5 | 14 | many | TRBV7-2 | CASSLGFHQETQYF
. | TRBJ2-7 | 13 | . | TRBV7-9 | CASFRVGTYEQYF
TRBD2 | TRBJ2-7 | 14 | many | TRBV20-1 | CSARTSGLTYEQYF